This TCR beta chain was identified during a study of STAT3 mutations in large granular lymphocyte leukemia. Study-level results: Persisting codominant clonotypes may have hidden a small pathogenic clone. Every T-LGLL patient had at least one immunodominant TCRbeta clonotype.

The assay was immunoSEQ multiplex PCR, and TCRdb's table has in-frame clones only and misses some. The sample has about a thousand clones, about 60% seen once; the top ten hold about 51%. To note about this clone: Its target is unknown.

CDR3 length equals 14 residues. Between the trimmed V and J ends, which lost 3 bases and 1 base, there was a span of 11 bases. Germline assignment: CDR1 SGHNT and CDR2 YYREEE (reference sequence). The TCR sequence derives from a human donor with T large granular lymphocyte leukemia. Some clones in this sample may be carry-over from other donors' samples. Sequencing was done on a sample of PBMCs. V usage is TRBV5-4 and J usage is TRBJ2-7, with TRBD2 as a possible D gene (5 bases). The CDR3 DNA reads TGTGCCAGCAGCTCGCCGACGGGGTCCTACGAGCAGTACTTC. It yields the protein CASSSPTGSYEQYF.